The 5 T cell receptor beta chains given below trace back to one sample, sequenced in a study of cytomegalovirus exposure and HLA in healthy donors. PCR amplification relied on 60 Vbeta primers (plus 13 Jbeta primers). Sequenced by immunoSEQ multiplex PCR; TCRdb stores in-frame clones only, minus some. The table lists approximately 140,000 clones, with roughly 1.5% in the top ten. Sequencing was done on a sample of PBMCs. Receptors were obtained from a woman between 35 and 50 years old in good health and CMV-seronegative.

As concerns this clone: A junction boundary mismatches the germline segment, possibly from a read error. V usage is TRBV5-6 and J usage is TRBJ2-3; 7 bases map to TRBD1. This CDR3 spans 14 amino acids. The V gene's germline CDR1 is SGHDT and CDR2 YYEEEE. The CDR3 nucleotides are TGTGCCAGCAGCTTATCCATTACCCGGGACAGCCGGTTTTTT. Residues: CASSLSITRDSRFF.

The V call is TRBV7-2, the J call TRBJ2-7; D not certain. The germline CDR1 and CDR2 sequences are SGHTA and FQGNSA. CDR3 length: 13 residues. The V gene lost 4 bases and the J gene lost 6 bases, with 13 bases spanning the gap. The CDR3 DNA is TGTGCCAGCAGCTCCGTTCCGGAGTCCGAGCAGTACGTC. Translated, it gives CASSSVPESEQYV.

The J gene is TRBJ2-7, the V gene TRBV5-1; 8 bases are a match to TRBD2. The ends lost 0 bases at V and 1 base at J; junction bases unmatched: 12. This CDR3 contains 18 residues. CDR1 SGHRS and CDR2 YFSETQ come from the germline V gene. Here the CDR3 reads CASSLGGGLAGRSYEQYF. CDR3 DNA sequence: TGCGCCAGCAGCTTGGGAGGGGGGCTAGCGGGTAGGTCCTACGAGCAGTACTTC.

The chain is built from TRBV7-9 and TRBJ1-1; 9 bases are shared with TRBD1. The CDR3 loop spans 13 amino acids. V shed 6 bases, J shed 14 bases, and the junction held 13 bases outside the gene matches. Germline lookup yields CDR1 SEHNR and CDR2 FQNEAQ (reference sequence). The CDR3 sequence is CASSWGQGLRGFF. CDR3 nucleotide sequence: TGTGCCAGCAGTTGGGGACAGGGACTCCGAGGATTCTTT.

This rearrangement joins TRBV4-1 to TRBJ1-3; 7 positions agree with TRBD1. Germline V lookup: CDR1 MGHRA, CDR2 YSYEKL. V lost 0 bases to trimming and J lost 0 bases; unmatched junction nucleotides: 5. The CDR3 totals 17 residues. The CDR3 DNA is TGCGCCAGCAGCCAAGAAAGGAGACAGGGCTCTGGAAACACCATATATTTT. Translated: CASSQERRQGSGNTIYF.